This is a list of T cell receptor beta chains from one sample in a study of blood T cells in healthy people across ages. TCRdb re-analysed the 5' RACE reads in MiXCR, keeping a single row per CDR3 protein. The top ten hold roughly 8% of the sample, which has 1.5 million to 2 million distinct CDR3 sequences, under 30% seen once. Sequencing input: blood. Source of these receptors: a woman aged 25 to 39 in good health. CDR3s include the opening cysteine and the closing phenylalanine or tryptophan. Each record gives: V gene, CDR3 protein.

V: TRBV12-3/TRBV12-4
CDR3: CASSFHDRNTEAFF

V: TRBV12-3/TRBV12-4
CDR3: CASRLAVTSYEQYF

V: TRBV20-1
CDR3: CSAPVGLAVYNEQFF

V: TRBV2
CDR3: CASSERKPTTGELFF

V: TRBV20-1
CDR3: CSVKSPEANTEAFF

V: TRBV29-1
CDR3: CSATGDHEQFF

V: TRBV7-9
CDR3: CASTPRAQTGELFF

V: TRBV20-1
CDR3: CSARDHKAGGSYNEQFF

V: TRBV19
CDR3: CTSSKRVGETQYF

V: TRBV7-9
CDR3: CASGVVNTEAFF

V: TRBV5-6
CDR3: CASSWTGSSGELFF

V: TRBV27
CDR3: CASSPTPSTYEQYF

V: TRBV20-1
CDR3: CSAERNSYEQFF

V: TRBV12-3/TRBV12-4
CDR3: CASSFRSGRNTEAFF

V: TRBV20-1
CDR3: CSAQRGTSMGREFF

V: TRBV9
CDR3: CASSSEGVAMNEQFF

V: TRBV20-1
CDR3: CSASDRVMNTEAFF

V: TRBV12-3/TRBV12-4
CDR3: CASSLGTSGVSEQFF

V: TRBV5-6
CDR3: CASSFSPRETMNTEAFF

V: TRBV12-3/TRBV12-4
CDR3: CASSFVGVTDTQYF

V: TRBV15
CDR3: CATSIRRGRQFF

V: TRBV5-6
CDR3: CASSWIQRSGEQYF

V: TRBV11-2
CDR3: CASSYQISGSSDTQYF

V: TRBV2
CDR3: CASSEMQIKNEQFF

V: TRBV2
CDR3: CASWDRFSYEQYF

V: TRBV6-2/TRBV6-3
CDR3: CATVLGLLAYEQYF

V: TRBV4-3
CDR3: CASSLGRAGSTYNEQFF

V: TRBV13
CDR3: CASSLGRTTGEKLFF

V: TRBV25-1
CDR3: CASSERGKDRVSTDTQYF

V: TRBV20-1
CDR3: CSARDPLLTSGSDEQFF

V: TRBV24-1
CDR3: CATSDFRQKLAKNIQYF

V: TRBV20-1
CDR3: CSAKRVPSGNNEQFF

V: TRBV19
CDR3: CASSRLTTYNEQFF

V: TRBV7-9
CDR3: CTSSPGSSPETQYF

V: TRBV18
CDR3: CASSPQDSGELFF

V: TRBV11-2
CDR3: CASTRTAGNTIYF

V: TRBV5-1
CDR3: CASSLGQTNEQFF

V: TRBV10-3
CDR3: CAIGEYLNEKLFF

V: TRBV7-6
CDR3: CASGGKQYNEQFF

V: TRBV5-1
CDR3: CASSPSGTSYEQYF

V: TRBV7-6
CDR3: CASSLVSGASTDTQYF

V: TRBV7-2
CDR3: CASSLAGRDIQYF

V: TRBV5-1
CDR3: CASSLAFPNEAFF

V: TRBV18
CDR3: CASSNDYQETQYF

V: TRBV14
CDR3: CASSPSPTKNIQYF

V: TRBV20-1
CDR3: CSANRDREYEQYF

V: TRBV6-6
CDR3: CASSILMGGTEQYF

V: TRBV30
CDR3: CAGTDRGTSDTQYF

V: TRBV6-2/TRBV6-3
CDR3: CAGSYSTPTSGPGRNEQFF

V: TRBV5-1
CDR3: CASSLGSNDGYTF

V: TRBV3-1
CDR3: CASSQARHGYTF

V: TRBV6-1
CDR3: CASRKQGYNPMNTEAFF

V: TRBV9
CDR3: CASSPGTNTGELFF

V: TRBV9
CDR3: CASSAGGRAGGETQYF

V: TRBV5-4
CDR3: CASSLWSSGTDTQYF

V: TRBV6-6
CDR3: CASSYSASGQETQYF

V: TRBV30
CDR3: CAWSGETGTSGTPYEQYF

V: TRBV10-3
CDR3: CASGKGLDREQYF

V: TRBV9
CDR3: CASSVTTGGDEQFF